This T cell receptor beta chain was recovered during a study of metastatic and nonmetastatic thyroid tumors. About the research overall: Both malignant and benign thyroid patients supplied peripheral blood and tumor or nodule tissue samples, across which the repertoires of these patients were then compared. Study-wide points: For both blood and tumor, malignant thyroid tumors reportedly showed significantly higher TCR beta diversity than benign nodules did.

Comment on this clone: What it recognizes is unknown. With a much larger clone just one base away, this may be a read error.

Each patient went into thyroid surgery without having received any treatment. Germline CDR1 LNHNV, CDR2 YYDKDF (reference sequence). The CDR3 has 15 amino acids. Authors' data handling: Variation in CDR3 across clinicopathological groups served as the basis for constructing a distant-metastasis classifier in papillary thyroid cancer. TCRdb re-called clones from the PCR reads using MiXCR. TCRdb's processing, not the authors' own work, is the source of the V and J calls. The top ten clones hold roughly 9.6% of a sample with some 86,000 clones, approximately 13% of them seen once. The sequencing sample was made of tumor tissue. The source is a female donor with papillary thyroid cancer or a benign thyroid nodule (not recorded which). Some clones in this sample may be carry-over from other donors' samples. The chain links TRBV15 to TRBJ2-1; 9 bases line up with TRBD2. The CDR3 DNA reads as TGTTCCACCAGCAATAGCGGGAGTGGATACAATGAGCAGTTCTTC. Protein sequence: CSTSNSGSGYNEQFF.